This T cell receptor (beta chain) was captured in a study of PD-1 blockade in classical Hodgkin lymphoma. Clones were sequenced by immunoSEQ multiplex PCR, and TCRdb holds only the in-frame ones, with some missing. The repertoire has 10,000 to 15,000 clones, 65% to 85% of them found once; the top ten carry 20% to 30%. Each patient's relapse followed autologous stem cell transplantation, and brentuximab vedotin exposure varied. There are 16 residues in the CDR3. Germline V lookup: CDR1 MNHNY, CDR2 SVGAGI (reference sequence). With V trimmed by 7 bases and J by 11 bases, 18 bases remained unmatched. The TCR sequence derives from a human donor with classical Hodgkin lymphoma. This sample comprised peripheral blood mononuclear cells (PBMCs), obtained at baseline. The rearrangement joins TRBV6-6 to TRBJ1-5, with 9 bases aligning to TRBD1. CDR3 in DNA: TGTGCCAGCACCAAAGGGGGACAGGGCTGGGGTACGGCCCAGCATTTT. Translated: CASTKGGQGWGTAQHF.